The rows below give T cell receptor beta chains drawn from one sample of a study of blood T cell repertoires in COVID-19. Here immunoSEQ multiplex PCR was the method, and the copy in TCRdb shows in-frame clones only, minus some. The table lists tens of thousands of clones, around 90% of them singletons, with almost 6.5% in the top ten. The specimen was peripheral blood. These TCRs come from a woman aged 45-65 years with acute or convalescent COVID-19. Each CDR3 is given with its conserved first and last residue. D genes are given only for firm matches. The size field is filled for only some rows; it gives once, few, many or a size class.

V gene,clone size,D gene,J gene,CDR3 protein,CDR3 DNA
TRBV21-1,NA,NA,TRBJ1-4,CASTFLHLRAAKRGEKLFF,TGTGCCAGCACCTTCCTTCACCTCCGGGCCGCCAAACGGGGTGAAAAACTGTTTTTT
TRBV9,NA,TRBD2,TRBJ2-5,CASSVATGGWETQYF,TGTGCCAGCAGCGTAGCTACGGGGGGGTGGGAGACCCAGTACTTC
TRBV7-3,NA,TRBD2,TRBJ2-2,CASSISGTNTGELFF,TGTGCCAGCAGCATTAGCGGGACGAACACCGGGGAGCTGTTTTTT
TRBV5-4,NA,TRBD1,TRBJ1-1,CASSPRDRQNTEAFF,TGTGCCAGCAGCCCTAGGGACAGACAGAACACTGAAGCTTTCTTT
TRBV5-1,NA,TRBD2,TRBJ2-5,CASSFGGAQETQYF,TGCGCCAGCAGCTTCGGGGGGGCCCAAGAGACCCAGTACTTC
TRBV12-3/TRBV12-4,once,NA,TRBJ1-5,CASSLSGIQPQHF,TGTGCCAGCAGTTTATCGGGGATTCAGCCCCAGCATTTT
TRBV7-9,NA,TRBD2,TRBJ2-3,CASSPTSGGFSTDTQYF,TGTGCCAGCAGTCCCACTAGCGGGGGGTTTAGCACAGATACGCAGTATTTT
TRBV4-2,NA,NA,TRBJ2-7,CASRPSSDEYEQYF,TGTGCCAGCAGACCTAGCTCTGATGAGTACGAGCAGTACTTC
TRBV15,NA,TRBD1,TRBJ1-5,CATSSGTESLINQPQHF,TGTGCCACCAGTTCCGGGACAGAAAGTTTAATCAATCAGCCCCAGCATTTT
TRBV9,NA,TRBD1,TRBJ2-3,CASSSRQGVSTDTQYF,TGTGCCAGCAGCTCCCGACAGGGTGTAAGCACAGATACGCAGTATTTT
TRBV7-6,once,TRBD1,TRBJ2-1,CASSPSQGVHYNEQFF,TGTGCCAGCAGCCCCTCGCAGGGGGTTCACTACAATGAGCAGTTCTTC
TRBV5-6,NA,NA,TRBJ1-3,CASSVTVGAGNTIYF,TGTGCCAGCAGTGTAACGGTGGGGGCAGGAAACACCATATATTTT
TRBV28,NA,TRBD2,TRBJ2-1,CASTGTSGSNEQFF,TGTGCCAGCACGGGGACTAGCGGGTCAAATGAGCAGTTCTTC
TRBV6-5,NA,NA,TRBJ2-5,CASSYSTQTRGTQYF,TGTGCCAGCAGTTACTCGACGCAGACTCGAGGGACCCAGTACTTC
TRBV30,NA,TRBD1,TRBJ2-6,CAWSVLDRGKSGANVLTF,TGTGCCTGGAGTGTACTGGACAGGGGGAAGTCTGGGGCCAACGTCCTGACTTTC
TRBV11-2,once,NA,TRBJ2-2,CASSLARGGGELFF,TGTGCCAGCAGCTTAGCCAGGGGTGGCGGGGAGCTGTTTTTT
TRBV2,NA,TRBD1,TRBJ2-7,CASLRDRAEKQYF,TGTGCCAGTCTACGTGACAGGGCTGAGAAGCAGTACTTC
TRBV7-9,once,NA,TRBJ1-1,CASSLDYTEAFF,TGTGCCAGCAGCTTAGATTATACTGAAGCTTTCTTT
TRBV5-4,NA,NA,TRBJ2-1,CASSAGGAGSSYNEQFF,TGTGCCAGCAGCGCCGGTGGTGCGGGGAGCTCCTACAATGAGCAGTTCTTC
TRBV29-1,NA,NA,TRBJ1-4,CSVVPDVHPGKLFF,TGCAGCGTTGTCCCAGACGTACACCCAGGAAAACTGTTTTTT
TRBV4-1,NA,TRBD2,TRBJ2-3,CASSQVTSGMTDTQYF,TGCGCCAGCAGCCAAGTTACTAGCGGGATGACAGATACGCAGTATTTT
TRBV5-6,few,NA,TRBJ1-1,CASSFKQGNEAFF,TGTGCCAGCAGCTTTAAACAGGGAAATGAAGCTTTCTTT
TRBV28,NA,TRBD1,TRBJ1-2,CASRGGTDYGYTF,TGTGCCAGTCGCGGCGGGACAGATTATGGCTACACCTTC
TRBV30,NA,NA,TRBJ2-7,CAWGLGALFYYEQYF,TGTGCCTGGGGGCTGGGGGCGTTGTTTTACTACGAGCAGTACTTC
TRBV5-4,NA,NA,TRBJ1-2,CASSLALSGYGYTF,TGTGCCAGCAGCTTGGCTCTATCAGGGTATGGCTACACCTTC
TRBV19,NA,NA,TRBJ1-2,CASSIPGGNYGYTF,TGTGCCAGTAGTATTCCGGGAGGTAACTATGGCTACACCTTC
TRBV5-6,NA,NA,TRBJ1-2,CASSSPTGFGKGYTF,TGTGCCAGCAGCTCACCGACAGGTTTTGGGAAGGGCTACACCTTC
TRBV5-4,NA,TRBD2,TRBJ2-5,CASSLSRLAKETQYF,TGTGCCAGCAGCTTGTCCCGACTAGCTAAAGAGACCCAGTACTTC
TRBV5-1,NA,NA,TRBJ1-1,CASSQLPGIGTEAFF,TGCGCCAGCAGCCAACTTCCGGGGATCGGCACTGAAGCTTTCTTT
TRBV5-1,NA,NA,TRBJ1-1,CASSFSSTNTEAFF,TGCGCCAGCAGCTTCTCCAGTACGAACACTGAAGCTTTCTTT
TRBV30,NA,TRBD1,TRBJ1-3,CAWSRRDRPGNTIYF,TGTGCCTGGAGTCGGCGGGACAGACCTGGAAACACCATATATTTT
TRBV29-1,NA,TRBD1,TRBJ1-1,CSVRTGGTEAFF,TGCAGCGTGAGGACAGGGGGCACTGAAGCTTTCTTT
TRBV4-2,NA,NA,TRBJ1-6,CASSRGQDNSPLHF,TGTGCCAGCAGCCGCGGACAAGATAATTCACCCCTCCACTTT